The next 17 T cell receptor beta chains were all read from a single sample in a study of graft-versus-host responses after intestinal transplantation. The assay was immunoSEQ multiplex PCR, and TCRdb's table has in-frame clones only and misses some. The repertoire consists of about 100,000 clones, with about 90% occurring once and the leading ten covering 0.9% to 1%. The antigens these receptors bind are not known. Sequencing used unstimulated CD4+ T cells sorted from spleen or lymph node cells, obtained before transplant. The receptors were sampled from a human donor who was the organ donor for an intestinal transplant.

V usage is TRBV4-1 and J usage is TRBJ2-1; possible D gene TRBD2, 6 bases. Trimming left V 4 bases short and J 0 bases short, with 16 bases between. The CDR3 has 17 residues. Germline lookup yields CDR1 MGHRA and CDR2 YSYEKL. The CDR3 bases are TGCGCCAGCAGCCCCGCGGGACTCCAGAGCTCCTACAATGAGCAGTTCTTC. Its translation is CASSPAGLQSSYNEQFF.

The V and J genes are TRBV4-2 and TRBJ1-2; TRBD1 aligns across 7 bases. V lost 0 bases and J lost 4; bases outside the gene matches: 5. The CDR3 consists of 15 residues. CDR1 and CDR2 (germline): LGHNA, YNFKEQ. The CDR3 DNA reads as TGTGCCAGCAGCCAAGAAAAGGGGGCTGGCTATGGCTACACCTTC. Residues: CASSQEKGAGYGYTF.

The chain links TRBV5-1 to TRBJ1-1; 9 bases are shared with TRBD1. This CDR3 has 14 amino acids. J gave up 11 bases and V 0 bases, and 8 bases lay outside the gene matches. The germline V gene has CDR1 SGHRS and CDR2 YFSETQ. CDR3 sequence reads: CASSLGPGQGWAFF. For the CDR3, the DNA is TGCGCCAGCAGCTTGGGTCCGGGACAGGGATGGGCTTTCTTT.

The chain combines TRBV29-1 with TRBJ1-3; 9 nucleotides align to TRBD1. This CDR3 has 13 residues. J gave up 4 bases and V 6 bases, and 4 bases lay outside the gene matches. Germline V gives CDR1 SQVTM, CDR2 ANQGSEA. The CDR3 loop reads CSVAGTGGNTIYF. The DNA of the CDR3 is TGCAGCGTCGCCGGGACAGGGGGAAACACCATATATTTT.

The chain has TRBV11-1 and TRBJ2-3, with D maybe TRBD2 (5 bases). CDR1 and CDR2 from the germline V gene are SGHAT and FQDESV (reference sequence). This CDR3 contains 15 residues. V lost 5 bases and J 6 bases, leaving 18 bases between the germline ends. CDR3 DNA sequence: TGTGCCAGCAGCCTCCGGAAGACTACCTGGGATACGCAGTATTTT. Amino acids: CASSLRKTTWDTQYF.

This chain uses TRBV11-2 with TRBJ2-3; 12 bases line up with TRBD2. Per the germline V gene, CDR1 is SGHAT and CDR2 is FQNNGV. V lost 4 bases, J lost 2 bases, and 4 bases stayed unmatched. CDR3 length equals 16 residues. In DNA, the CDR3 is TGTGCCAGCAGCTCCGGACTAGCGGGGTCCACAGATACGCAGTATTTT. Protein product: CASSSGLAGSTDTQYF.

The rearrangement joins TRBV30 to TRBJ2-3; 7 bases match TRBD1. The germline gives CDR1 GTSNPN, CDR2 SVGIG (reference sequence). V was clipped by 0 bases and J by 3 bases; unmatched bases: 18. This CDR3 has 19 residues. CDR3 sequence reads: CAWSVSRPTTGHQTDTQYF. The CDR3 DNA reads TGTGCCTGGAGTGTATCGAGGCCGACGACAGGGCACCAGACAGATACGCAGTATTTT.

J is TRBJ1-1 and V is TRBV6-5, with D maybe TRBD1 (6 bases). The germline V gene encodes CDR1 MNHEY and CDR2 SVGAGI. The ends were cut back, 8 bases at V and 4 bases at J, with 20 bases in the middle. The CDR3 sequence is 15 residues long. This CDR3 is CASGRGGISGTEAFF. CDR3 DNA: TGTGCCAGCGGGAGGGGGGGAATAAGCGGCACTGAAGCTTTCTTT.

The rearrangement joins TRBV2 to TRBJ2-1; D is unclear. Trimming removed 4 bases at V and 7 bases at J, with 8 bases between. CDR3 size: 12 residues. Per the germline V gene, CDR1 is SNHLY and CDR2 is FYNNEI. This CDR3 is CASSVAENEQFF. For the CDR3, the DNA is TGTGCCAGCAGTGTTGCGGAGAATGAGCAGTTCTTC.

The rearrangement joins TRBV5-4 to TRBJ2-5, with 14 nucleotides matching TRBD2. Germline lookup yields CDR1 SGHNT and CDR2 YYREEE (reference sequence). V was clipped by 4 bases and J by 3 bases; unmatched bases: 5. The CDR3 has 16 amino acids. The CDR3 region is CASSIGTSGGEETQYF. The CDR3, as DNA: TGTGCCAGCAGCATCGGGACTAGCGGGGGAGAAGAGACCCAGTACTTC.

This chain joins TRBV5-1 and TRBJ1-1; no definite D call. V was pared by 0 bases and J by 1 base, with 7 bases between. In germline, CDR1 is SGHRS, CDR2 YFSETQ. CDR3 length equals 14 residues. The CDR3 bases are TGCGCCAGCAGCTTGGCCGGACCGAACACTGAAGCTTTCTTT. This sequence encodes CASSLAGPNTEAFF. The full variable domain, in which reference TRBV5-1 and TRBJ1-1 provide the parts outside the CDR3, is KAGVTQTPRYLIKTRGQQVTLSCSPISGHRSVSWYQQTPGQGLQFLFEYFSETQRNKGNFPGRFSGRQFSNSRSEMNVSTLELGDSALYLCASSLAGPNTEAFFGQGTRLTVV.

The J gene is TRBJ2-3, the V gene TRBV28; 11 nucleotides match TRBD2. The CDR3 covers 18 residues. CDR1 is MDHEN, CDR2 SYDVKM, per germline. V lost 6 bases, J lost 1 base, and 12 bases stayed unmatched. The CDR3 here is CASSPGLAASQGTDTQYF. The CDR3 region has the DNA TGTGCCAGCAGCCCGGGACTAGCGGCGTCGCAGGGCACAGATACGCAGTATTTT.

The chain combines TRBV28 with TRBJ2-3; 10 bases agree with TRBD1. This CDR3 has 15 amino acids. CDR1 MDHEN and CDR2 SYDVKM come from the germline V gene. The J segment lost 15 bases and the V segment lost 8 bases, leaving 20 bases of the junction unmatched. CDR3 residues: CASQNGGTGEYWSYF. CDR3 sequence (DNA): TGTGCCAGCCAAAATGGGGGGACAGGGGAGTATTGGAGTTATTTT.

This sequence joins TRBV4-1 and TRBJ2-6, with D maybe TRBD2 (5 bases). The germline V gene has CDR1 MGHRA and CDR2 YSYEKL. The V and J ends lost 0 bases and 0 bases respectively, with 9 bases between them. The CDR3 has 17 residues. The chain's CDR3 is CASSQDLGGSGANVLTF. DNA for the CDR3: TGCGCCAGCAGCCAAGATCTTGGAGGCTCTGGGGCCAACGTCCTGACTTTC.

The chain couples TRBV11-2 to TRBJ2-1; TRBD2 might be the D (6 bases). Germline CDR1 is SGHAT and CDR2 is FQNNGV. The CDR3 totals 15 residues. The germline V and J ends were trimmed by 6 bases and 6 bases, with 18 bases remaining between them. The CDR3 sequence: CASRLSGRYSNEQFF. The CDR3 nucleotides are TGTGCCAGCAGATTGAGCGGGCGGTACTCCAATGAGCAGTTCTTC.

This chain links TRBV2 with TRBJ2-4; possibly TRBD1 for D (6 bases). CDR3 length equals 14 residues. The germline V and J ends were trimmed by 5 bases and 2 bases, with 10 bases remaining between them. The germline CDR1 and CDR2 sequences are SNHLY and FYNNEI. This CDR3 reads CASSYRDTKNIQYF. CDR3 nucleotides: TGTGCCAGCAGTTACAGGGATACCAAAAACATTCAGTACTTC.

This clone was counted ten times or more. The V call is TRBV19, the J call TRBJ1-5; 7 bases fit TRBD1. The CDR3 is 16 amino acids. Germline values: CDR1 LNHDA, CDR2 SQIVND (reference sequence). Losses at the gene ends were 3 bases for V and 5 bases for J; bases not matched to a gene: 10. CDR3 protein: CASSIPGTVSYQPQHF. CDR3 nucleotides: TGTGCCAGTAGTATCCCCGGGACAGTAAGTTATCAGCCCCAGCATTTT.